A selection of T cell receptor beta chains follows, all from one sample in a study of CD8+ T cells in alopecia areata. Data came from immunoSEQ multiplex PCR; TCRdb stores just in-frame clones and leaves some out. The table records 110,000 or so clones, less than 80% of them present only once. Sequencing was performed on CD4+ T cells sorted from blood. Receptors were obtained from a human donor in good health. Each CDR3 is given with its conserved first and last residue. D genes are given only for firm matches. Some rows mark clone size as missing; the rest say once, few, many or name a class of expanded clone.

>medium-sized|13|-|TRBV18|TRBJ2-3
CASSPTVSDTQYF
TGTGCCAGCTCACCAACGGTTTCGGATACGCAGTATTTT
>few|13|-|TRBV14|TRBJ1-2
CASSQGGNYGYTF
TGTGCCAGCAGCCAAGGCGGGAACTATGGCTACACCTTC
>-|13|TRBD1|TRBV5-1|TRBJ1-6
CASGDRVDSPLHF
TGCGCCAGCGGGGACAGGGTGGATTCACCCCTCCACTTT
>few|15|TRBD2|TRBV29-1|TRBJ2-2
CSVELAGANTGELFF
TGCAGCGTTGAGTTAGCGGGGGCCAACACCGGGGAGCTGTTTTTT
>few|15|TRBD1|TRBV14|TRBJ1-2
CASSQTGDRSLGYTF
TGTGCCAGCAGCCAAACAGGGGATCGGTCTTTGGGCTACACCTTC
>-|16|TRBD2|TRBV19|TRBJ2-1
CASSSRSSGGAREQFF
TGTGCCAGTAGTTCCCGGAGTAGCGGGGGGGCGAGGGAGCAGTTCTTC
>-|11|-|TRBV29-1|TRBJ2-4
CSARAKNIQYF
TGCAGCGCTCGAGCCAAAAACATTCAGTACTTC
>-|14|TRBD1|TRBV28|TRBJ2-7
CASTSDRGRYEQYF
TGTGCCAGCACCTCGGACAGGGGAAGGTACGAGCAGTACTTC
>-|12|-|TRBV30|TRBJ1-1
CASAEMNTEAFF
TGTGCCTCGGCCGAAATGAACACTGAAGCTTTCTTT
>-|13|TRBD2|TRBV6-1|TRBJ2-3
CASSEQRGDTQYF
TGTGCCAGCAGTGAGCAGCGGGGAGATACGCAGTATTTT
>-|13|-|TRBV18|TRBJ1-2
CASSSGEDYGYTF
TGTGCCAGCTCATCGGGAGAGGACTATGGCTACACCTTC
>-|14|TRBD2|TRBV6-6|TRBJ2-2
CAASGLADTGELFF
TGTGCCGCGTCGGGACTAGCGGACACCGGGGAGCTGTTTTTT
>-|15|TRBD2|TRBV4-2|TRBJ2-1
CASSQGRGGNNEQFF
TGTGCCAGCAGCCAGGGGCGGGGGGGCAACAATGAGCAGTTCTTC
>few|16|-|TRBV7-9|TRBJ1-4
CASSQRLTAESEKLFF
TGTGCCAGCAGCCAAAGGTTGACGGCGGAGAGTGAAAAACTGTTTTTT
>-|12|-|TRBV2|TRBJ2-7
CASTDSPYEQYF
TGTGCCAGCACGGACAGTCCCTACGAGCAGTACTTC
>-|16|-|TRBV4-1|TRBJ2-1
CASSQANIISYNEQFF
TGCGCCAGCAGCCAAGCCAACATTATCTCCTACAATGAGCAGTTCTTC
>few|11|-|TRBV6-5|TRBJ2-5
CASRGEGTQYF
TGTGCCAGCAGGGGGGAAGGGACCCAGTACTTC
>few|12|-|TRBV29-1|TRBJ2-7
CSVRDGPYEQYF
TGCAGTGTCCGGGACGGGCCCTACGAGCAGTACTTC
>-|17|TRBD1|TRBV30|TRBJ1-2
CAWSSPRDSSWSYGYTF
TGTGCCTGGTCGAGCCCTCGGGACAGTTCGTGGTCCTATGGCTACACCTTC
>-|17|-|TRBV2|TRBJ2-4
CASSEDGRIIAKNIQYF
TGTGCCAGCAGTGAAGACGGACGCATTATAGCCAAAAACATTCAGTACTTC
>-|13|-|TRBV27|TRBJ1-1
CASSSRMNTEAFF
TGTGCCAGCAGTTCACGCATGAACACTGAAGCTTTCTTT
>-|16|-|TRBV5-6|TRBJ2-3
CASSEGKGVGTDTQYF
TGTGCCAGCAGCGAGGGGAAAGGTGTAGGAACAGATACGCAGTATTTT
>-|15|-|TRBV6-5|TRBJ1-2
CASSPTGKGYYGYTF
TGTGCCAGCAGCCCCACAGGGAAGGGCTACTATGGCTACACCTTC
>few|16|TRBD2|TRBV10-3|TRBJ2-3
CAISTTPLAGADTQYF
TGTGCCATCTCAACCACACCACTAGCGGGGGCGGATACGCAGTATTTT
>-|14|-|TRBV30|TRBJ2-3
CAWSGGAPRSGQYF
TGTGCCTGGAGTGGAGGGGCCCCCAGATCTGGGCAGTATTTT
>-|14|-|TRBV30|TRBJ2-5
CAWSPGQYQETQYF
TGTGCCTGGAGTCCCGGACAGTACCAAGAGACCCAGTACTTC
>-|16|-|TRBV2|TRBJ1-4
CASRAPRQTTNEKLFF
TGTGCCAGCAGGGCGCCACGACAGACAACTAATGAAAAACTGTTTTTT
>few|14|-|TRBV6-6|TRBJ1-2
CASSSLQGVYGYTF
TGTGCCAGCAGTTCCCTACAGGGAGTCTATGGCTACACCTTC
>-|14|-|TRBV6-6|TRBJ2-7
CASSYSHSIYEQYF
TGTGCCAGCAGTTACAGTCACTCAATCTACGAGCAGTACTTC